The present T cell receptor (beta chain) was sequenced within a study of post-analysis software for immune sequencing data (dated by TCRdb to the mid-2010s). The study in broad terms: The recorded disease courses included relapsing-remitting, secondary progressive and progressive-relapsing multiple sclerosis, and some patients had no subtype annotation. The patient repertoires were set against about eleven previously published healthy control repertoires from donors whose ages ranged from roughly 6 to 27 years. A subset of samples was prepared in parallel using single-end sample barcoding, then pooled and co-amplified after Illumina adapter ligation. Paper-wide results and their limitations: Multiple sclerosis patients had significantly lower normalized Chao1 diversity than controls, a result that suggests substantial peripheral T-cell clonal expansion. Direct clustering with F measure showed strong co-clustering of samples prepared in the same batch, prompting a batch-effect correction. Patients showed significantly higher frequencies than controls for five TRBV segments, among them TRBV5-6, TRBV5-1 and TRBV20-1. The control group was slightly older than the multiple sclerosis patient group.

The CDR3 spans 14 residues, from the cysteine through the phenylalanine. The kept DNA is CDR3 alone, 42 bases in frame from the first base. CDR1 MDHEN and CDR2 SYDVKM were looked up in the germline V gene. About this clonotype: Its recognized antigen is unknown. No much larger clone is present one base from it, and per-base qualities are unavailable.

TCR beta repertoires were profiled from peripheral blood of roughly 13 young patients with multiple sclerosis to demonstrate the VDJtools post-analysis software. The multiple sclerosis patients were children and adolescents ranging in age from roughly 6 to 16 years. The protocol used for the library was PCR. Sequencing instrument: Illumina HiSeq 2500. To reduce PCR and sequencing biases, unique molecular identifiers were built into the TCR beta cDNA libraries. Every 1 to 10 million input T cells yielded 500,000 or so cDNA molecules, meaning each molecule approximated one T cell. Patient libraries were prepared and sequenced with the same protocol used for the earlier healthy control dataset. Within a given batch, samples were prepared together, multiplexed and sequenced on the same HiSeq lane. In the authors' own workflow: MIGEC handled the raw barcoded reads, throwing out single-read molecular identifier groups before consensus assembly and CDR3 extraction. VDJtools was used for post-analysis of the clonotype tables, with diversity normalized by down-sampling every dataset to the smallest sample size. In repertoire overlap clustering, CDR3 amino acid sequences, but not nucleotide sequences, were matched to correct batch-related cross-sample contamination. TCRdb reprocessing: public reads trimmed at Q25 with fastp, clones called with MiXCR, in-frame beta chains kept. Identical CDR3 proteins give one entry, which carries the most common genes and DNA. The authors' filters were not applied to this entry. The sample contains hundreds of thousands of distinct CDR3 sequences, about 57% of them found a single time. The ten largest clones take up approximately 4.3% of the sample.

The chain links TRBV28 with TRBJ2-4; the D gene is perhaps TRBD2, on 5 matching bases. The closer fit of TRBJ2-5 to the DNA end suggests the J call may be wrong. This TCR was sampled from a girl under 18 with multiple sclerosis. Sequencing used blood. The DNA sequence follows: TGTGCCAGCAGGGCGGAAGGAGGTCTAGAGACCCAGTACTTC. Translated, this is CASRAEGGLETQYF.